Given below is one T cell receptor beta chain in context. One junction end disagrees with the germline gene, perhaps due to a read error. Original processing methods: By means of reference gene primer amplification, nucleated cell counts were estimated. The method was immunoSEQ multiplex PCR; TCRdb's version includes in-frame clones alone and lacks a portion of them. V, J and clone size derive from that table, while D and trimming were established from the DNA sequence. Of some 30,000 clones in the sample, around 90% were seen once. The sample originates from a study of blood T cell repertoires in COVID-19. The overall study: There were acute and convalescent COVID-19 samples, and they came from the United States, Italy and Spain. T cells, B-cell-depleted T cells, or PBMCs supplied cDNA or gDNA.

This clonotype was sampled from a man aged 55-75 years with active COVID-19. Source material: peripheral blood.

CDR3 DNA: TGTGCCAGCAGCTCCAGGGACACCGCGTCCGGGAATGTGTTC. It yields the protein CASSSRDTASGNVF. V and J are TRBV5-6 and TRBJ1-2; tentatively, D is TRBD1 (6 bases). The CDR3 has 14 amino acids. CDR1 is SGHDT and CDR2 is YYEEEE in the germline V gene.